One and the same sample provided the 22 T cell receptor beta chains below, sequenced in a study of T cells in Graves' hyperthyroidism and ophthalmopathy. Researchers took RNA transcripts and amplified the TCR beta CDR3 regions from them. An initial round of RT-PCR targeting the TCR CDR3 relied on the HTBI primer set. MiXCR, run by TCRdb on the multiplex PCR reads, gives a single entry per CDR3 protein. This sample has about 500,000 distinct CDR3 sequences, with more than 15% found just once. Sequenced sample: blood. These receptor sequences come from a woman in her 30s with Graves' ophthalmopathy.

This clonotype was recorded many times. The chain joins TRBV28 to TRBJ2-1; D uncertain. Germline-derived CDR1 and CDR2 are MDHEN and SYDVKM. Trimming took off 3 bases at V and 7 bases at J, with 16 bases between the two ends. The CDR3 sequence is 15 residues long. CDR3 bases: TGTGCCAGCAGTTTTGGTAGCAACGAAGGGAATGAGCAGTTCTTC. Translating gives CASSFGSNEGNEQFF.

This clonotype was found a few times. The chain couples TRBV6-2 or TRBV6-3 to TRBJ1-4; D is perhaps TRBD1 (6 bases). V was pared by 6 bases and J by 0 bases, with 17 bases between. The CDR3 runs 17 residues. Germline lookup yields CDR1 MNHEY and CDR2 SVGEGT. For the CDR3, the DNA is TGTGCCAGCAGGCGCCCTCGACAGGATGCAACTAATGAAAAACTGTTTTTT. Translating it yields CASRRPRQDATNEKLFF.

The rearrangement uses TRBV3-1 and TRBJ2-1; 7 positions match TRBD1. Losses at the gene ends were 0 bases for V and 6 bases for J; bases not matched to a gene: 11. Germline V CDR1 and CDR2: LGHDT, YNNKEL (reference sequence). This CDR3 is 17 amino acids long. The DNA of the CDR3 is TGTGCCAGCAGCCAAGATGTGCCAGGGGGTTTTGGCAATGAGCAGTTCTTC. Amino acid sequence: CASSQDVPGGFGNEQFF.

V gene TRBV2 combines with J gene TRBJ2-7, with D possibly being TRBD2 (5 bases). There are 14 residues in the CDR3. From germline, CDR1 is SNHLY and CDR2 FYNNEI. Trimming pared 3 bases from V and 2 bases from J, leaving 11 bases between. CDR3 amino acids: CASSDRGKTYEQYF. The CDR3 bases are TGTGCCAGCAGTGACAGAGGGAAGACCTACGAGCAGTACTTC. Variable domain in full (rest from reference TRBV2 and TRBJ2-7): EPEVTQTPSHQVTQMGQEVILRCVPISNHLYFYWYRQILGQKVEFLVSFYNNEISEKSEIFDDQFSVERPDGSNFTLKIRSTKLEDSAMYFCASSDRGKTYEQYFGPGTRLTVT.

In its sample, this clonotype was seen a few times. The chain carries TRBV20-1 and TRBJ1-5, with D possibly being TRBD1 (6 bases). Trimming shortened V by 0 bases and J by 3 bases, and 21 bases separated the two germline ends. This CDR3 comprises 18 residues. Germline V gives CDR1 DFQATT, CDR2 SNEGSKA (reference sequence). CDR3 DNA sequence: TGCAGTGCTAGAGAATCGGCCCCTGACAGGCGTTTCAATCAGCCCCAGCATTTT. It yields the protein CSARESAPDRRFNQPQHF.

The chain uses TRBV19 and TRBJ2-3, with TRBD1 as a possible D gene (6 bases). The CDR3 runs 15 residues. V was shortened by 5 bases and J by 0 bases, with 12 bases between the two germline ends. Germline values: CDR1 LNHDA, CDR2 SQIVND (reference sequence). CDR3 nucleotide sequence: TGTGCCAGTAGTTCGTTGGACAGCAGCACAGATACGCAGTATTTT. Its protein product is CASSSLDSSTDTQYF.

There are many counts of this clonotype. CDR3: CASSAEIKNSPLHF. The CDR3 DNA sequence: TGTGCCAGCAGTGCGGAGATAAAGAATTCACCCCTCCACTTT. The chain combines TRBV12-3 or TRBV12-4 with TRBJ1-6; D is unresolved. The CDR3 totals 14 residues. The ends were cut back, 5 bases at V and 7 bases at J, with 12 bases in the middle.

Many counts were recorded for this clonotype. This rearrangement joins TRBV5-1 to TRBJ2-1; 8 nucleotides agree with TRBD2. Germline loops: CDR1 SGHRS, CDR2 YFSETQ. This CDR3 has 17 amino acids. V lost 2 bases to trimming and J lost 1 base; unmatched junction nucleotides: 8. As DNA, the CDR3 is TGCGCCAGCAGCTTCCTTAGCGGGGAACCTTCCTACAATGAGCAGTTCTTC. It specifies CASSFLSGEPSYNEQFF.

This clonotype was counted at least ten times. The V call is TRBV11-2, the J call TRBJ2-7; TRBD1 aligns across 10 bases. The CDR3 length is 18 residues. V lost 1 base, J lost 1 base, and 10 bases stayed unmatched. Germline V gives CDR1 SGHAT, CDR2 FQNNGV. The CDR3: CASSLVGTGDYQSYEQYF. CDR3 coding DNA: TGTGCCAGCAGCTTAGTAGGGACAGGGGACTACCAATCCTACGAGCAGTACTTC.

The V call is TRBV6-1, the J call TRBJ2-7, with D tentatively TRBD1 (6 bases). The germline gives CDR1 MNHNS, CDR2 SASEGT. CDR3 length: 18 residues. The V gene lost 5 bases and the J gene lost 1 base, with 24 bases spanning the gap. In nucleotides, the CDR3 is TGTGCCAGCAGTTACTCAGGGGAGCACGCCCGCTTATCCTACGAGCAGTACTTC. Its protein product is CASSYSGEHARLSYEQYF.

In this sample, this clonotype turned up many times. J is TRBJ2-2 and V is TRBV5-6; D ambiguous. Trimming stripped 1 base from V and 4 bases from J, with 5 bases between. Germline lookup yields CDR1 SGHDT and CDR2 YYEEEE. This CDR3 has 13 amino acids. DNA of the CDR3: TGTGCCAGCAGCTTGCAGTCCACCGGGGAGCTGTTTTTT. Protein product: CASSLQSTGELFF.

This clonotype was seen more than once but under ten times. The genes are TRBV10-3 and TRBJ2-7, with D unclear. The germline V and J ends were trimmed by 0 bases and 6 bases, with 15 bases remaining between them. This CDR3 region has 15 residues. Germline CDR1 and CDR2: ENHRY and SYGVKD. The CDR3 nucleotides read TGTGCCATCAGTGAGTCCCTGCCGGACCCCGGCGAGCAGTACTTC. Translation: CAISESLPDPGEQYF.

The sample holds many counts of this clonotype. In nucleotides, the CDR3 is TGTGCCACTCTGACTAGCGGGAGAGGTGAGCAGTTCTTC. Amino acids: CATLTSGRGEQFF. J is TRBJ2-1 and V is TRBV12-3 or TRBV12-4; 12 bases are a match to TRBD2. The V and J ends lost 10 bases and 9 bases, in that order; junction bases with no gene match: 7. The CDR3 runs 13 residues.

The chain combines TRBV5-5 with TRBJ2-2; 11 positions match TRBD1. V trimming: 2 bases; J trimming: 0 bases; junction bases outside the gene matches: 6. In germline, CDR1 is SGHKS, CDR2 YYEKEE (reference sequence). The CDR3 has 18 amino acids. The DNA of the CDR3 is TGTGCCAGCAGCTTAGTTCAGGGACAGGGGGCGAACACCGGGGAGCTGTTTTTT. Its protein product is CASSLVQGQGANTGELFF.

This clonotype appeared many times. This sequence joins TRBV10-3 and TRBJ1-1; possible D gene TRBD1, 5 bases. CDR1 and CDR2 (germline): ENHRY, SYGVKD. The length of the CDR3 is 13 residues. V was trimmed by 7 bases and J by 1 base, leaving 10 bases between them. The CDR3 DNA follows: TGTGCCATCAAGAAACAGGAGAACACTGAAGCTTTCTTT. This encodes CAIKKQENTEAFF.

This clonotype was counted ten times or more. The rearrangement uses TRBV10-3 and TRBJ2-7; 11 bases fit TRBD2. The junction had 9 bases not matched to a gene; V was cut back by 6 bases and J by 5 bases. This CDR3 is 15 amino acids long. Germline-derived CDR1 and CDR2 are ENHRY and SYGVKD. Written as DNA, the CDR3 is TGTGCCATCAGGGGCCCACTAGCGGGAGCAAACGAGCAGTACTTC. It is translated as CAIRGPLAGANEQYF.

For this clonotype: Germline is not matched at one junction end, which may reflect a read error. V is TRBV19 and J is TRBJ2-2; tentative D call: TRBD2 (6 bases). The CDR3 spans 16 residues. Germline V CDR1 and CDR2: LNHDA, SQIVND (reference sequence). Here the CDR3 reads CASSIEGEANTGKLFF. The CDR3 DNA follows: TGTGCCAGTAGTATAGAAGGGGAGGCGAACACCGGGAAGCTGTTTTTT.

This clonotype appeared many times. The chain has TRBV20-1 and TRBJ2-5, with D unresolved. The germline V and J ends were trimmed by 3 bases and 5 bases, with 7 bases remaining between them. Germline V gives CDR1 DFQATT, CDR2 SNEGSKA (reference sequence). CDR3 length: 11 amino acids. The CDR3 nucleotides read TGCAGTGCTAGCGGGTTGGAGACCCAGTACTTC. Residues: CSASGLETQYF.

This clonotype was counted at least ten times. The CDR3 DNA sequence: TGTGCCAGCAGTAGTACCGGGACAGCGGTAAGCCAGTTCTTC. This gives the protein CASSSTGTAVSQFF. The gene calls are TRBV6-1 and TRBJ2-1; 7 positions match TRBD1. J was trimmed by 13 bases and V by 5 bases; bases with no gene match: 14. The CDR3 consists of 14 residues. In germline, CDR1 is MNHNS, CDR2 SASEGT.

With regard to this clonotype: Mismatch with germline at one junction end may stem from a read error. This rearrangement joins TRBV11-2 to TRBJ2-7; D perhaps matches TRBD2 (6 bases). Germline V gene sequence: CDR1 SGHAT, CDR2 FQNNGV. The CDR3 length is 13 residues. The CDR3 DNA is TGTGCCAGCAGCCCGTCGCGGGGCTACAAGCAGTACTTC. Translating it yields CASSPSRGYKQYF.

This clonotype was seen once. This chain connects TRBV12-3 or TRBV12-4 to TRBJ2-4; D is uncertain. V was shortened by 8 bases and J by 1 base, with 9 bases between the two germline ends. The CDR3 is 13 residues long. The CDR3 nucleotides are TGTGCCAGCGGTCCTACCGCCAAAAACATTCAGTACTTC. The encoded protein is CASGPTAKNIQYF.

This clonotype was counted between two and nine times. This sequence joins TRBV7-9 and TRBJ2-4; TRBD2 aligns across 9 bases. CDR1 is SEHNR, CDR2 FQNEAQ, per germline (reference sequence). This CDR3 has 14 amino acids. V gave up 5 bases and J gave up 10 bases; unmatched junction bases: 9. The CDR3 is CASSTAGTSWIQYF. The CDR3 DNA is TGTGCCAGCAGCACCGCCGGGACTAGCTGGATTCAGTACTTC.